Below, 7 T cell receptor beta chains from the same sample are listed, as sequenced in a study of T cells in localized non-small cell lung cancer (dated by TCRdb to 2018 to 2020). The library was obtained by the immunoSEQ multiplex PCR assay. The table was pulled from immuneACCESS by TCRdb, which kept in-frame rearrangements only. Such tables lose some clones; where checked, under half of the loss comes from unresolved V genes, and the rest has no known cause. This sample has about 30,000 clones in its table, and 88% of those were observed once. Together, the top ten hold about an eighth of the sample. The starting material was peripheral blood, obtained before any cancer treatment. All receptors come from a female donor of 60 years or more with stage III squamous cell lung carcinoma.

This clone was recorded only once. V and J are TRBV18 and TRBJ2-1, with 8 bases that match TRBD2. The CDR3 contains 15 residues. The germline CDR1 and CDR2 sequences are KGHSH and LQKENI. The J segment lost 0 bases and the V segment lost 5 bases, leaving 3 bases of the junction unmatched. The CDR3 here is CASSKTSDSYNEQFF. In DNA, the CDR3 is TGTGCCAGCTCAAAGACTAGCGACTCCTACAATGAGCAGTTCTTC.

The chain uses TRBV28 and TRBJ2-1; 7 bases are a match to TRBD2. Germline values: CDR1 MDHEN, CDR2 SYDVKM. There are 13 residues in the CDR3. V dropped 6 bases and J dropped 9; count of bases not matched to a gene: 8. The CDR3 nucleotides are TGTGCCAGCAGCTCCGGCGGGGAGGGTGAGCAGTTCTTC. Its translation is CASSSGGEGEQFF.

V gene TRBV7-2 combines with J gene TRBJ1-4, with a weak D call TRBD1 (5 bases). This CDR3 has 14 amino acids. Deletions cut 2 bases from V and 6 bases from J, with 10 bases between. Germline V CDR1 and CDR2: SGHTA, FQGNSA. The CDR3 DNA sequence: TGTGCCAGCAGCTTAAGGCAGGGAGATGAAAAACTGTTTTTT. Protein sequence: CASSLRQGDEKLFF.

The chain carries TRBV15 and TRBJ1-5; 9 positions match TRBD1. V shed 1 base, J shed 9 bases, and the junction held 10 bases outside the gene matches. This CDR3 is 16 amino acids long. Looked up from germline, CDR1 is LNHNV and CDR2 is YYDKDF (reference sequence). DNA of the CDR3: TGTGCCACCAGCAGAGTCGGGACAGGGCCTGAGCGGCCCCAGCATTTT. Its translation is CATSRVGTGPERPQHF. The full variable domain, completed using reference TRBV15 and TRBJ1-5, is DAMVIQNPRYQVTQFGKPVTLSCSQTLNHNVMYWYQQKSSQAPKLLFHYYDKDFNNEADTPDNFQSRRPNTSFCFLDIRSPGLGDTAMYLCATSRVGTGPERPQHFGDGTRLSIL.

The V gene is TRBV7-2, the J gene TRBJ1-5; D unclear. V lost 2 bases and J lost 3, with 11 bases in between. The CDR3 runs to 15 residues. The germline V gene has CDR1 SGHTA and CDR2 FQGNSA. Written as DNA, the CDR3 is TGTGCCAGCAGCTTAAACTCAGACCTCAATCAGCCCCAGCATTTT. Translating it yields CASSLNSDLNQPQHF.

The chain uses TRBV5-1 and TRBJ2-1; D is tentatively TRBD1 or TRBD2 (6 bases each). The CDR3 runs to 15 residues. With 7 bases removed from V and 5 bases from J, the gap between germline ends came to 19 bases. Looked up from germline, CDR1 is SGHRS and CDR2 is YFSETQ. Written as DNA, the CDR3 is TGCGCCAGCCGCCCCGTGGGGGGCGCCCACAATGAGCAGTTCTTC. This encodes CASRPVGGAHNEQFF.

The V and J genes are TRBV7-3 and TRBJ1-4, with a possible D match to TRBD1 (6 bases). The germline V and J ends were trimmed by 2 bases and 8 bases, with 15 bases remaining between them. The CDR3 totals 15 residues. The V gene's germline CDR1 is SGHTA and CDR2 FQGTGA. The CDR3 region is CASSLGGRGWEKLFF. Here the CDR3 DNA reads TGTGCCAGCAGCTTAGGGGGCAGGGGCTGGGAAAAACTGTTTTTT.